This T cell receptor beta chain was recorded in a study of OX40 agonist ivuxolimab in advanced cancers. The study's findings and limits: Partial responders receiving 0.1-3.0 mg/kg showed among the lowest clonal expansion. CD8+ T cells were the subset that, on average, had more expanded clones than CD4+. What antigens the expanded peripheral T cells recognized was never established.

Details on this clone: What it recognizes is unknown.

Drawing of blood for sampling happened at baseline, at cycle 4 day 1, and at cycle 7 day 1. TCRdb's table, derived via immunoSEQ multiplex PCR, lists solely in-frame clones and lacks some. Of roughly 95,000 clones in the sample, around 84% are singletons; the top ten hold 1.5% to 2%. This CDR3 is 11 amino acids long. Germline V gene lookup returns CDR1 MGHDK and CDR2 SYGVNS. The V and J ends lost 2 bases and 7 bases respectively, with 5 bases between them. This rearrangement joins TRBV25-1 to TRBJ2-5; D gene ambiguous. This clonotype originated in an adult with an advanced solid tumor such as melanoma, head and neck, liver or kidney cancer. This material consisted of CD4+ or CD8+ T cells sorted from blood, taken in a trial of the OX40 agonist ivuxolimab. The CDR3, as DNA: TGTGCCAGCAGTGAACTGGGGACCCAGTACTTC. Its protein is CASSELGTQYF.